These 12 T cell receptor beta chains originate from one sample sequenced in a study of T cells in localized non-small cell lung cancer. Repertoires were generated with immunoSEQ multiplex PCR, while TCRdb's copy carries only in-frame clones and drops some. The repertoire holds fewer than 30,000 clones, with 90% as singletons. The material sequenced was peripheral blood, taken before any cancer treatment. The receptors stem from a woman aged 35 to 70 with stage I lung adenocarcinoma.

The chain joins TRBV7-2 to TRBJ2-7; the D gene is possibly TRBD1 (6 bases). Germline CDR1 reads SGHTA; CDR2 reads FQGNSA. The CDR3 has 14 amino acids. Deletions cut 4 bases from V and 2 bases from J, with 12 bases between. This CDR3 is CASSSGTIPYEQYF. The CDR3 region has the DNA TGTGCCAGCAGCTCGGGGACAATACCCTACGAGCAGTACTTC.

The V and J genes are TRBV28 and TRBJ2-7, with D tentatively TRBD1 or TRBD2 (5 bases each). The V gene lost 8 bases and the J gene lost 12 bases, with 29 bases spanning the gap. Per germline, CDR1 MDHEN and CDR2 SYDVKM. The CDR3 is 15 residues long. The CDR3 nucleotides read TGTGCCAGCCGTCCTGGAAGCGCCGGACAAAGCGGTCGGTACTTC. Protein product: CASRPGSAGQSGRYF.

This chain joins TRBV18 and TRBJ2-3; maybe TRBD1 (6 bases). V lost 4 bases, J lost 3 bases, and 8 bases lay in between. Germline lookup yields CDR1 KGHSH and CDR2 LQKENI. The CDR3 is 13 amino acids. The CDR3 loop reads CASSRGQTDTQYF. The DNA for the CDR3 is TGTGCCAGCTCACGAGGACAGACAGATACGCAGTATTTT.

The DNA of the CDR3 is TGTGCCATCAGATCCGGGACGGAGAACACCGGGGAGCTGTTTTTT. This sequence encodes CAIRSGTENTGELFF. The gene calls are TRBV10-3 and TRBJ2-2; D may be TRBD1 or TRBD2 (5 bases each). Trimming pared 6 bases from V and 1 base from J, leaving 12 bases between. The CDR3 sequence is 15 residues long. Germline V lookup: CDR1 ENHRY, CDR2 SYGVKD.

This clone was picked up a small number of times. The CDR3 region has the DNA TGTGCCAGCAGTAAGGGCAATCAGCCCCAGCATTTT. Translating gives CASSKGNQPQHF. The V gene is TRBV28, the J gene TRBJ1-5; no clear D. The length of the CDR3 is 12 residues. The germline V gene encodes CDR1 MDHEN and CDR2 SYDVKM. With 5 bases removed from V and 2 bases from J, the gap between germline ends came to 4 bases.

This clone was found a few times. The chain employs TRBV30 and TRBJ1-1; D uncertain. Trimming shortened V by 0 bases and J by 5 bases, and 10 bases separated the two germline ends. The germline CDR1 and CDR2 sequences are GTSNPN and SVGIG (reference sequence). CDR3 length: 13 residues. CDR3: CAWSVAMRTEAFF. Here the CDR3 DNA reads TGTGCCTGGAGTGTGGCCATGCGGACTGAAGCTTTCTTT.

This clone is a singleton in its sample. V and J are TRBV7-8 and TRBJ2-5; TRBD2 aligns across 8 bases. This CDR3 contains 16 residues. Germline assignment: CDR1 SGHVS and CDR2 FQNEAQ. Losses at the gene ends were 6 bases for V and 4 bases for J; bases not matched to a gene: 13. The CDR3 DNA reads TGTGCCAGCAGGAACATACGCGGGAGGATTGGAGAGACCCAGTACTTC. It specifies CASRNIRGRIGETQYF.

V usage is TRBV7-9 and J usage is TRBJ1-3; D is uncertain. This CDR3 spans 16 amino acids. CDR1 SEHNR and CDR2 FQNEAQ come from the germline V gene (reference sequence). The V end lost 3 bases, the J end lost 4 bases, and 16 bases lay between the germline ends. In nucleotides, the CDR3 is TGTGCCAGCAGCTTGGCCGCGACCCAGTCAGGAAACACCATATATTTT. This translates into CASSLAATQSGNTIYF.

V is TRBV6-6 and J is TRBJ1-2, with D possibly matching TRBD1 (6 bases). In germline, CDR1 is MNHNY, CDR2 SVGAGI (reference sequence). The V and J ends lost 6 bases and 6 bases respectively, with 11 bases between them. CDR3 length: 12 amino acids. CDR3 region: CASSPEGDGYTF. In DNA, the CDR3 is TGTGCCAGCAGCCCAGAGGGGGATGGCTACACCTTC.

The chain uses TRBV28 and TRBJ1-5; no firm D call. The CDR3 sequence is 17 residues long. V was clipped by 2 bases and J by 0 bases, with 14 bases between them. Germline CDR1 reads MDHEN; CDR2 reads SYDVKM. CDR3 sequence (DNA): TGTGCCAGCAGTTTAGAGAAGGGAGGCGATAGCAATCAGCCCCAGCATTTT. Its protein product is CASSLEKGGDSNQPQHF.

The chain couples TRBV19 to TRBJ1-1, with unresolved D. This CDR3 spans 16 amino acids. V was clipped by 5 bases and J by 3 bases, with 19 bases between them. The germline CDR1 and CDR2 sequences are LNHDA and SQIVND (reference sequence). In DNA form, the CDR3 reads TGTGCCAGTAGTCCCCTATACGGGGAAAGAGACACTGAAGCTTTCTTT. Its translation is CASSPLYGERDTEAFF.

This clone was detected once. Here the CDR3 reads CASSPSGGYGYTF. The CDR3 DNA reads as TGTGCCAGCAGCCCCTCGGGGGGCTATGGCTACACCTTC. The V gene is TRBV28, the J gene TRBJ1-2, with TRBD1 as a possible D gene (5 bases). Per germline, CDR1 MDHEN and CDR2 SYDVKM. The CDR3 is 13 amino acids. Deletions cut 6 bases from V and 4 bases from J, with 12 bases between.